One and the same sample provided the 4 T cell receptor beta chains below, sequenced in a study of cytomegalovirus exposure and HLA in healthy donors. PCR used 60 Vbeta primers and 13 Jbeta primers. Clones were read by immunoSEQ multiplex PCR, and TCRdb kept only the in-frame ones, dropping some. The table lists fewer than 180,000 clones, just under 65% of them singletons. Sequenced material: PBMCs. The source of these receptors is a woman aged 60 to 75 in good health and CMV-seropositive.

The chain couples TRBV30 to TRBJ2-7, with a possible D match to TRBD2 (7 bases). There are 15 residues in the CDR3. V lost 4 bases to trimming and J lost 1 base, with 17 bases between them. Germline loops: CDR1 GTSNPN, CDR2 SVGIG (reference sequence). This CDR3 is CAWTRGLAESYEQYF. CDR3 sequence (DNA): TGTGCCTGGACTCGGGGGCTAGCGGAATCCTACGAGCAGTACTTC. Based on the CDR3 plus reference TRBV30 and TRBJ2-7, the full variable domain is SQTIHQWPATLVQPVGSPLSLECTVEGTSNPNLYWYRQAAGRGLQLLFYSVGIGQISSEVPQNLSASRPQDRQFILSSKKLLLSDSGFYLCAWTRGLAESYEQYFGPGTRLTVT.

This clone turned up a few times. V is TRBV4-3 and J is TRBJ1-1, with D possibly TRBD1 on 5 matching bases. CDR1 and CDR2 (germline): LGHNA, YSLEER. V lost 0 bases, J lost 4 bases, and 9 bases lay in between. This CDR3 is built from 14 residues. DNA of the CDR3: TGCGCCAGCAGCCAAGAAGGGGTAATCACTGAAGCTTTCTTT. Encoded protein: CASSQEGVITEAFF.

The CDR3, as DNA: TGTGCCAGCAGTTTGGCAGGGGAGACCTACGAGCAGTACTTC. Protein sequence: CASSLAGETYEQYF. The chain links TRBV27 to TRBJ2-7; D possibly corresponds to TRBD1 (6 bases). The CDR3 totals 14 residues. Germline loops: CDR1 MNHEY, CDR2 SMNVEV (reference sequence). The germline V and J ends were trimmed by 3 bases and 2 bases, with 11 bases remaining between them.

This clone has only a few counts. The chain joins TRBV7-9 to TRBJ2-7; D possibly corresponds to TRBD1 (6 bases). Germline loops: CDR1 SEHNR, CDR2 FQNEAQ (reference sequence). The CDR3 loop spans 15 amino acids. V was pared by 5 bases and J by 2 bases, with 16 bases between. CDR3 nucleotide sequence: TGTGCCAGCAGCCTGGGGGCATTAGGGGCCTACGAGCAGTACTTC. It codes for CASSLGALGAYEQYF.